The next 31 T cell receptor beta chains were all read from a single sample in a study of blood T cells in healthy people across ages. PCR was performed a second time for roughly 7 to 12 cycles using a sample-barcoded 5' primer and a J-beta primer mix. Each CDR3 protein is one row after TCRdb ran MiXCR on the 5' RACE reads. The table records nearly 800,000 distinct CDR3 sequences, 20% to 30% of them present only once. The sample also formed part of further work on T cells of mothers and their children.

Sequenced material: blood. The receptors originated from a boy between 10 and 17 years old in good health.

V and J are TRBV3-1 and TRBJ2-1; perhaps TRBD1 as D (7 bases). The CDR3 sequence is 15 residues long. Germline values: CDR1 LGHDT, CDR2 YNNKEL (reference sequence). Deletions cut 4 bases from V and 10 bases from J, with 20 bases between. CDR3 sequence reads: CASSPGGQIFGEQFF. The CDR3 nucleotides are TGTGCCAGCAGCCCCGGGGGACAGATCTTCGGCGAGCAGTTCTTC.

This clonotype was recorded a few times. This sequence joins TRBV9 and TRBJ1-6; perhaps TRBD1 as D (6 bases). V was shortened by 0 bases and J by 8 bases, with 15 bases between the two germline ends. The CDR3 covers 16 residues. The germline V gene encodes CDR1 SGDLS and CDR2 YYNGEE. The CDR3 coding sequence is TGTGCCAGCAGCGTAGACTCGGACAGAACCTATTCACCCCTCCACTTT. It is translated as CASSVDSDRTYSPLHF.

This clonotype was seen a few times. The chain uses TRBV12-3 or TRBV12-4 and TRBJ2-5; 10 positions match TRBD2. The J call may be mistaken, given a closer DNA end match to TRBJ2-1. The CDR3 has 17 amino acids. The CDR3 DNA sequence: TGTGCCAGCAGTTTATCAATCGGCAGCGGGGGGGCCGGACGGCAGTTCTTC. Its protein is CASSLSIGSGGAGRQFF.

The chain is built from TRBV6-6 and TRBJ1-4; 8 bases line up with TRBD1. The CDR3 consists of 15 residues. Per the germline V gene, CDR1 is MNHNY and CDR2 is SVGAGI (reference sequence). Losses at the gene ends were 8 bases for V and 8 bases for J; bases not matched to a gene: 13. This CDR3 is CASSGQGGLGEKLFF. The CDR3 bases are TGTGCCAGCTCCGGACAGGGCGGGTTGGGGGAAAAACTGTTTTTT.

The chain employs TRBV29-1 and TRBJ1-2; 10 positions agree with TRBD1. V lost 6 bases to trimming and J lost 3 bases; unmatched junction nucleotides: 4. CDR1 and CDR2 from the germline V gene are SQVTM and ANQGSEA. The CDR3 runs to 13 residues. CDR3 nucleotides: TGCAGCGTAGCCGGACAGGGGGACTATGGCTACACCTTC. It specifies CSVAGQGDYGYTF.

Here the CDR3 reads CASSFLEGSNQPQHF. The CDR3 DNA follows: TGTGCCAGCAGTTTCCTGGAGGGCTCAAATCAGCCCCAGCATTTT. V and J are TRBV2 and TRBJ1-5; D is undetermined. Deletions cut 5 bases from V and 4 bases from J, with 15 bases between. CDR1 SNHLY and CDR2 FYNNEI come from the germline V gene. The CDR3 totals 15 residues.

The chain is built from TRBV7-9 and TRBJ2-3; D gene ambiguous. The CDR3 runs 13 residues. Germline CDR1 and CDR2: SEHNR and FQNEAQ (reference sequence). V was pared by 3 bases and J by 3 bases, with 7 bases between. The CDR3 is CASSFPDTDTQYF. The CDR3 coding sequence is TGTGCCAGCAGCTTCCCGGATACAGATACGCAGTATTTT.

The genes are TRBV27 and TRBJ2-7, with D possibly being TRBD2 (6 bases). CDR1 is MNHEY, CDR2 SMNVEV, per germline (reference sequence). V was pared by 3 bases and J by 9 bases, with 12 bases between. CDR3 length: 12 residues. The CDR3 reads CASSFVGTRQYF. Written as DNA, the CDR3 is TGTGCCAGCAGTTTCGTTGGGACTCGGCAGTACTTC.

The chain employs TRBV7-3 and TRBJ2-3; D possibly uses TRBD1 or TRBD2 (5 bases each). Between the trimmed V and J ends, which lost 2 bases and 0 bases, there was a span of 24 bases. The CDR3 sequence is 20 residues long. Germline CDR1 and CDR2: SGHTA and FQGTGA. CDR3 in amino acids: CASSLGARGGRARSTDTQYF. CDR3 DNA sequence: TGTGCCAGCAGCTTAGGGGCTCGTGGGGGACGAGCTAGAAGCACAGATACGCAGTATTTT.

The chain recombines TRBV6-6 with TRBJ2-5, with no clear D. The DNA end lines up better with TRBJ2-7; the J call may be wrong. Germline lookup yields CDR1 MNHNY and CDR2 SVGAGI (reference sequence). The CDR3 extends over 14 amino acids. The CDR3 is CASTVTGASYEQYF. Written as DNA, the CDR3 is TGTGCCAGCACCGTCACGGGCGCCTCCTACGAGCAGTACTTC.

This clonotype has a handful of counts. The gene calls are TRBV28 and TRBJ2-5; 7 bases are shared with TRBD2. Germline CDR1 reads MDHEN; CDR2 reads SYDVKM. The CDR3 totals 15 residues. Germline trimming cut 2 bases from V and 2 bases from J; bases unmatched to any gene: 5. The CDR3 sequence is CASSLPAGLQETQYF. DNA for the CDR3: TGTGCCAGCAGTTTACCAGCGGGGCTACAAGAGACCCAGTACTTC.

This clonotype was counted only a few times. V gene TRBV29-1 combines with J gene TRBJ2-5; 7 positions agree with TRBD2. The J call may be incorrect, as the DNA end agrees better with TRBJ2-1. The CDR3 runs to 18 residues. Germline CDR1 reads SQVTM; CDR2 reads ANQGSEA. In nucleotides, the CDR3 is TGCAGCGTTGAAGCCGGGCGGGGGAATACCCACTACTACAATGAGCAGTTCTTC. Translating it yields CSVEAGRGNTHYYNEQFF.

V usage is TRBV25-1 and J usage is TRBJ2-3, with 10 bases fitting TRBD1. V lost 4 bases and J lost 1; bases outside the gene matches: 5. Germline loops: CDR1 MGHDK, CDR2 SYGVNS. This CDR3 is 16 amino acids long. The CDR3 bases are TGTGCCAGCAGTGGCCGACAGGGGGCCGGCACAGATACGCAGTATTTT. Protein sequence: CASSGRQGAGTDTQYF.

The chain recombines TRBV7-3 with TRBJ2-7; the match to TRBD2 covers 9 bases. With the DNA end fitting TRBJ2-1 better, the J assignment may be wrong. Germline CDR1 and CDR2: SGHTA and FQGTGA. This CDR3 has 15 residues. This chain's CDR3 is CASSPGLAENNEQFF. The CDR3 DNA reads as TGTGCCAGCAGCCCGGGACTAGCAGAGAACAATGAGCAGTTCTTC.

In its sample, this clonotype was seen a few times. V is TRBV12-3 or TRBV12-4 and J is TRBJ2-5; 9 positions match TRBD1. This CDR3 region has 15 residues. Germline trimming cut 5 bases from V and 4 bases from J; bases unmatched to any gene: 8. CDR3 nucleotides: TGTGCCAGCAGTCCCGGGACAGGGATAGGAGAGACCCAGTACTTC. This gives the protein CASSPGTGIGETQYF.

There are a few counts of this clonotype. V usage is TRBV6-2 or TRBV6-3 and J usage is TRBJ2-2; 9 positions match TRBD2. This CDR3 has 16 amino acids. The germline gives CDR1 MNHEY, CDR2 SVGEGT. J was trimmed by 4 bases and V by 0 bases; bases with no gene match: 3. The CDR3 loop is CASSYSATSGTGELFF. As DNA, the CDR3 is TGTGCCAGCAGTTACTCTGCGACTAGCGGCACCGGGGAGCTGTTTTTT.

The chain employs TRBV19 and TRBJ2-7; tentatively, D is TRBD1 (6 bases). CDR1 is LNHDA, CDR2 SQIVND, per germline (reference sequence). This CDR3 spans 11 amino acids. Trimming removed 9 bases at V and 6 bases at J, with 12 bases between. The DNA of the CDR3 is TGTGCCAGCGGACAGCGCTGCGAGCAGTACTTC. Amino acids: CASGQRCEQYF. The full variable domain, completed using reference TRBV19 and TRBJ2-7, is DGGITQSPKYLFRKEGQNVTLSCEQNLNHDAMYWYRQDPGQGLRLIYYSQIVNDFQKGDIAEGYSVSREKKESFPLTVTSAQKNPTAFYLCASGQRCEQYFGPGTRLTVT.

As for this clonotype: Given the absence of the conserved phenylalanine or tryptophan at the CDR3 end, a read error is likely. The J gene is TRBJ2-5, the V gene TRBV12-3 or TRBV12-4, with D perhaps TRBD2 (6 bases). V lost 5 bases and J lost 5, with 18 bases in between. The CDR3 loop spans 15 amino acids. CDR3 coding DNA: TGTGCCAGCAGTGGAACGGGACTCCCGAGGGAGACCCAGTACCTC. Translation: CASSGTGLPRETQYL.

The chain combines TRBV2 with TRBJ2-2, with 7 positions matching TRBD2. Germline assignment: CDR1 SNHLY and CDR2 FYNNEI. J was trimmed by 4 bases and V by 4 bases; bases with no gene match: 6. The CDR3 contains 15 residues. The CDR3 coding sequence is TGTGCCAGCAGTGTATTAAGGACTAGCACCGGGGAGCTGTTTTTT. Amino acids: CASSVLRTSTGELFF.

This clonotype was counted between two and nine times. The rearrangement joins TRBV5-1 to TRBJ1-3; 7 bases agree with TRBD1. This CDR3 is built from 18 residues. Trimming cost V 1 base and J 0 bases; bases outside gene matches: 10. Germline loops: CDR1 SGHRS, CDR2 YFSETQ. In DNA, the CDR3 is TGCGCCAGCAGCTTGTCGGTGGGGACAGTAGGCTCTGGAAACACCATATATTTT. This encodes CASSLSVGTVGSGNTIYF.

This clonotype turned up a few times. This sequence joins TRBV5-5 and TRBJ2-3; D is unresolved. The germline CDR1 and CDR2 sequences are SGHKS and YYEKEE (reference sequence). V lost 4 bases, J lost 0 bases, and 12 bases lay in between. The CDR3 is 15 amino acids. For the CDR3, the DNA is TGTGCCAGCAGCGAGCTAGTTGGCAGCACAGATACGCAGTATTTT. Translated: CASSELVGSTDTQYF.

This clonotype has more than one count but fewer than ten. The chain carries TRBV28 and TRBJ2-5; 12 nucleotides align to TRBD2. The J call is doubtful: the DNA matches TRBJ2-7 better. Germline V gene sequence: CDR1 MDHEN, CDR2 SYDVKM. The CDR3 has 15 amino acids. The CDR3 protein is CASSFPSGGAYEQYF. Written as DNA, the CDR3 is TGTGCCAGCAGTTTCCCTAGCGGGGGGGCCTACGAGCAGTACTTC.

The chain couples TRBV7-9 to TRBJ2-3; D is undetermined. The germline V gene has CDR1 SEHNR and CDR2 FQNEAQ (reference sequence). The length of the CDR3 is 15 residues. The ends were cut back, 5 bases at V and 6 bases at J, with 18 bases in the middle. Here the CDR3 reads CASSPLKIRRDTQYF. CDR3 nucleotide sequence: TGTGCCAGCAGCCCTTTGAAGATACGCAGGGATACGCAGTATTTT.

This clonotype was picked up a small number of times. The rearrangement links TRBV6-6 to TRBJ2-5, with D hard to call. CDR1 is MNHNY and CDR2 is SVGAGI in the germline V gene (reference sequence). V gave up 2 bases and J gave up 5 bases, with 6 bases separating them. The CDR3 spans 12 residues. The DNA for the CDR3 is TGTGCCAGCAGTTACGTGAGGGAGACCCAGTACTTC. It specifies CASSYVRETQYF.

Points on this clonotype: This may be a read error: a much more frequent sequence differs by one nucleotide. CDR3 sequence (DNA): TGTGCCAGCGGGGACAACCAAGAGACCCAGTACTTC. It encodes CASGDNQETQYF. The chain joins TRBV2 to TRBJ2-5; D may be TRBD1 (6 bases). CDR1 SNHLY and CDR2 FYNNEI come from the germline V gene. V was clipped by 8 bases and J by 0 bases, with 7 bases between them. This CDR3 comprises 12 residues.

A few counts support this clonotype. The V gene is TRBV29-1, the J gene TRBJ2-1, with 10 nucleotides matching TRBD2. The germline CDR1 and CDR2 sequences are SQVTM and ANQGSEA. The CDR3 spans 14 residues. In nucleotides, the CDR3 is TGCGGAGGTGCCCTAGCGGGGGTCTACAATGAGCAGTTCTTC. This sequence encodes CGGALAGVYNEQFF.

V is TRBV7-2 and J is TRBJ2-5; D is ambiguous. Near its end, the DNA agrees better with TRBJ2-1, so the J call may be wrong. CDR3 length: 14 amino acids. CDR1 is SGHTA, CDR2 FQGNSA, per germline. DNA for the CDR3: TGTGCCAGCAGCTTAGGACGCCGAGACAATGAGCAGTTCTTC. Amino acids: CASSLGRRDNEQFF.

The J gene is TRBJ2-1, the V gene TRBV5-1; 12 bases fit TRBD2. The CDR3 consists of 17 residues. V lost 0 bases to trimming and J lost 9 bases; unmatched junction nucleotides: 10. Germline-derived CDR1 and CDR2 are SGHRS and YFSETQ. CDR3 nucleotide sequence: TGCGCCAGCAGCTTGGAACCTAGCGGGAGGGAGGGCAGTGAGCAGTTCTTC. As protein: CASSLEPSGREGSEQFF.

This clonotype has just a few counts. The chain uses TRBV6-2 or TRBV6-3 and TRBJ1-1; D gene unclear. Trimming shortened V by 0 bases and J by 5 bases, and 7 bases separated the two germline ends. The CDR3 sequence is 13 residues long. Germline-derived CDR1 and CDR2 are MNHEY and SVGEGT. Written as DNA, the CDR3 is TGTGCCAGCAGTTACTCGTTCCGGACTGAAGCTTTCTTT. Encoded protein: CASSYSFRTEAFF.

This clonotype was picked up a small number of times. This rearrangement joins TRBV20-1 to TRBJ2-7; D may be TRBD2 (6 bases). The CDR3 consists of 14 residues. CDR1 is DFQATT and CDR2 is SNEGSKA in the germline V gene (reference sequence). V shed 6 bases and J shed 6 bases, with 21 bases lying between them. Here the CDR3 reads CSAQGGVRDSEQYF. DNA of the CDR3: TGCAGTGCCCAGGGTGGGGTGAGGGACTCCGAGCAGTACTTC.

The chain joins TRBV2 to TRBJ1-1; D remains unclear. V was shortened by 3 bases and J by 4 bases, with 15 bases between the two germline ends. The CDR3 extends over 15 amino acids. Germline V lookup: CDR1 SNHLY, CDR2 FYNNEI. The CDR3 DNA reads TGTGCCAGCAGTGATCGGGCCGCGGCGGGCACTGAAGCTTTCTTT. Its protein product is CASSDRAAAGTEAFF.